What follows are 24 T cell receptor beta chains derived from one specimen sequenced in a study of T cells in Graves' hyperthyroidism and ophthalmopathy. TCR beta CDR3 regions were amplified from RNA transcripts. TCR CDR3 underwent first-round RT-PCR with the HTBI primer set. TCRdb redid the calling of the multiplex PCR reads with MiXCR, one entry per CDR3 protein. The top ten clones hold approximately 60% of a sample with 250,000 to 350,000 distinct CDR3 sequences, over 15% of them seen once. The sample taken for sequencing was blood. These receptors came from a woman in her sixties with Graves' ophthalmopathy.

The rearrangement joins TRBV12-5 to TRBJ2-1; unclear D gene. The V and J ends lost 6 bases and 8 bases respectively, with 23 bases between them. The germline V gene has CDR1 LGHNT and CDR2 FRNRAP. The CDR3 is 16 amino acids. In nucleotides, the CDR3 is TGTGCTAGTGGGGGCGATGGGAATGACTGGTCCGATGAGCAGTTCTTC. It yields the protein CASGGDGNDWSDEQFF.

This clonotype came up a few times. The CDR3 spells CASSYGQGPYEQYF. The CDR3 DNA is TGTGCCAGCAGTTACGGACAGGGTCCCTACGAGCAGTACTTC. V and J are TRBV6-5 and TRBJ2-7, with 8 bases that match TRBD1. V dropped 2 bases and J dropped 2; count of bases not matched to a gene: 2. Germline CDR1 MNHEY, CDR2 SVGAGI. The CDR3 consists of 14 residues.

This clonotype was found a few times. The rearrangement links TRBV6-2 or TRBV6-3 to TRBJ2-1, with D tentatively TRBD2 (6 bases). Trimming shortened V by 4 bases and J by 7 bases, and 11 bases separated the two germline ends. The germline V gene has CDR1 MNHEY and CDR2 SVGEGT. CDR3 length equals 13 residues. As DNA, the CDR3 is TGTGCCAGCAGTTCGGCTAGCGCGAATGAGCAGTTCTTC. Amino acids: CASSSASANEQFF.

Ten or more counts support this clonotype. The CDR3 here is CASSYGTGVRETQYF. The CDR3 nucleotides are TGTGCCAGCAGTTACGGGACAGGGGTTAGAGAGACCCAGTACTTC. This chain joins TRBV6-6 and TRBJ2-5; TRBD1 aligns across 10 bases. The V gene end was trimmed by 2 bases and the J gene end by 4 bases; junction bases not matched to a gene: 4. The length of the CDR3 is 15 residues. Germline CDR1 and CDR2: MNHNY and SVGAGI (reference sequence).

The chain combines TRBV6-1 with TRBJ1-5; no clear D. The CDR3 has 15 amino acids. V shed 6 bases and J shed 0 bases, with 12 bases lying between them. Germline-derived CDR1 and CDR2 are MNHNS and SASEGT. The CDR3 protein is CASRVDGYSNQPQHF. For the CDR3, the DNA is TGTGCCAGCAGGGTGGACGGTTATAGCAATCAGCCCCAGCATTTT.

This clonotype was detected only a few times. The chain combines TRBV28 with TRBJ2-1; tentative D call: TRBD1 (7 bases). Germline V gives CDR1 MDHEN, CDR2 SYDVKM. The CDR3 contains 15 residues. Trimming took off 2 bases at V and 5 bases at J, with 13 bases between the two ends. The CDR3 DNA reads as TGTGCCAGCAGTTTACAGGGGGGCACCCACAATGAGCAGTTCTTC. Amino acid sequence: CASSLQGGTHNEQFF.

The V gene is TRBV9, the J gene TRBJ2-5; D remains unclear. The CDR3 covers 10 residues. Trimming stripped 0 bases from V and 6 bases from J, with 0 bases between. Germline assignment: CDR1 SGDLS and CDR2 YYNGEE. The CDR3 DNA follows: TGTGCCAGCAGCGTAGAGACCCAGTACTTC. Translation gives CASSVETQYF.

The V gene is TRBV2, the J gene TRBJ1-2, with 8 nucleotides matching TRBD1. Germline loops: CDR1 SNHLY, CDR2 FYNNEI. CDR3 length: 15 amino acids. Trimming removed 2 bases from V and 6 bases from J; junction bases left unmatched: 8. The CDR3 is CASSETGQGIDGYTF. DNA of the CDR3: TGTGCCAGCAGTGAAACCGGACAGGGCATAGATGGCTACACCTTC.

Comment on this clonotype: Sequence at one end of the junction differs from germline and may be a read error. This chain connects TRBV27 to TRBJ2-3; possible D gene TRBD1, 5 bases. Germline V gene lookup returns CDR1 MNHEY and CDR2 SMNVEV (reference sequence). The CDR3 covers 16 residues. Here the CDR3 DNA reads TGTGCCGGCAGGCAAGTGGGGCAGGGCAGCACAGATACGCAGTATTTT. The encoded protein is CAGRQVGQGSTDTQYF.

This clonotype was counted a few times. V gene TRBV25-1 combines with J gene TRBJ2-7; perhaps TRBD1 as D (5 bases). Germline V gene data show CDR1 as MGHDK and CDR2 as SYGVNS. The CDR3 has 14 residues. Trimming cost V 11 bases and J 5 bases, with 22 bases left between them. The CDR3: CAGPSRVPRHEQYF. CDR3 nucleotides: TGTGCCGGCCCTTCCAGGGTTCCGAGGCACGAGCAGTACTTC.

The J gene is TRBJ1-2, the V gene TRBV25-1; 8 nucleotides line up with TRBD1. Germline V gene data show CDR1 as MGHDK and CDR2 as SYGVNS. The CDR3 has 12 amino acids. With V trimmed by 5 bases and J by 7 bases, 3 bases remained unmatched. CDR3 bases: TGTGCCAGCAGTCGGGACAGGTCTGGCTACACCTTC. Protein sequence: CASSRDRSGYTF.

This CDR3 is CASSFKPGVVHEQYF. Here the CDR3 DNA reads TGTGCCAGCAGCTTTAAGCCCGGGGTTGTCCACGAGCAGTACTTC. The chain combines TRBV7-2 with TRBJ2-7, with D maybe TRBD2 (5 bases). The CDR3 has 15 residues. The V end lost 3 bases, the J end lost 5 bases, and 17 bases lay between the germline ends. Germline lookup yields CDR1 SGHTA and CDR2 FQGNSA.

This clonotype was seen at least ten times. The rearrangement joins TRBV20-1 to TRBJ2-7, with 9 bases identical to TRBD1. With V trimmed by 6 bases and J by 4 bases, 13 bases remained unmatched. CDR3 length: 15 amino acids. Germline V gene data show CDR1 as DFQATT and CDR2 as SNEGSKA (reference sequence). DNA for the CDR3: TGCAGTGCAGAGGATCCGGGACAGGGAACTTACGAGCAGTACTTC. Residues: CSAEDPGQGTYEQYF.

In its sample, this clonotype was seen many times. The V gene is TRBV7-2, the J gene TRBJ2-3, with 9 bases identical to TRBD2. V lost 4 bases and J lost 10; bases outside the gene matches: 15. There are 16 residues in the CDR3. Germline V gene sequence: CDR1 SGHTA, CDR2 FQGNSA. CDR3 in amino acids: CASSSLAGVGPNAQYF. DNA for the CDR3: TGTGCCAGCAGCTCCTTAGCGGGAGTGGGGCCTAATGCGCAGTATTTT. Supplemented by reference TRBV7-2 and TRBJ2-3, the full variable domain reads GAGVSQSPSNKVTEKGKDVELRCDPISGHTALYWYRQSLGQGLEFLIYFQGNSAPDKSGLPSDRFSAERTGGSVSTLTIQRTQQEDSAVYLCASSSLAGVGPNAQYFGPGTRLTVL.

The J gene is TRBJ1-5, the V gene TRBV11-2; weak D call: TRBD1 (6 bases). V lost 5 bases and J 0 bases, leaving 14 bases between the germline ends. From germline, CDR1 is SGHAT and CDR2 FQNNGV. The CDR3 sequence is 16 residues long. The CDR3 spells CASSRKGGYSNQPQHF. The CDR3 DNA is TGTGCCAGCAGCCGAAAGGGGGGCTATAGCAATCAGCCCCAGCATTTT.

The DNA of the CDR3 is TGTGCCAGCAGCCAAGATCGGGCCACGCGGGGCTACACCTTC. Amino acids: CASSQDRATRGYTF. The rearrangement uses TRBV4-2 and TRBJ1-2; D uncertain. This CDR3 is built from 14 residues. Per germline, CDR1 LGHNA and CDR2 YNFKEQ. Trimming pared 0 bases from V and 8 bases from J, leaving 13 bases between.

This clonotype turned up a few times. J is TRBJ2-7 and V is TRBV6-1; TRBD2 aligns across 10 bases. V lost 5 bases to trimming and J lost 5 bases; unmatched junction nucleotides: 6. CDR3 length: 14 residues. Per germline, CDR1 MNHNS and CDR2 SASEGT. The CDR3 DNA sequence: TGTGCCAGCAGTTTAGCGGGAGGTACCCACGAGCAGTACTTC. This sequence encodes CASSLAGGTHEQYF.

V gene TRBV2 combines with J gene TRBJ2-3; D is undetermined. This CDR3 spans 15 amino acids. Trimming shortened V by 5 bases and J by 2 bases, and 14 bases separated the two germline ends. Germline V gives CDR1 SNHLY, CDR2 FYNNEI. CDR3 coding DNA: TGTGCCAGCAGTTCTCAGACTCGATACACAGATACGCAGTATTTT. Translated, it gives CASSSQTRYTDTQYF.

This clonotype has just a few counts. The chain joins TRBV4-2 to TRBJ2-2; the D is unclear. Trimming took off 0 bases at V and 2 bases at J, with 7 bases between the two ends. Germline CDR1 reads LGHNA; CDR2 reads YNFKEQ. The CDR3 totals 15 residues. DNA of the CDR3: TGTGCCAGCAGCCAAGACCCTACAAACACCGGGGAGCTGTTTTTT. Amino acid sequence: CASSQDPTNTGELFF.

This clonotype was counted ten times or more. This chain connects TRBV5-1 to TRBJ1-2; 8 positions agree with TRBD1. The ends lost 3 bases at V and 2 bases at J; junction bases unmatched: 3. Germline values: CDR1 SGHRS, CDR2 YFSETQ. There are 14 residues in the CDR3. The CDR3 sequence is CASSSTGENYGYTF. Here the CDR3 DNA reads TGCGCCAGCAGCTCGACAGGGGAGAACTATGGCTACACCTTC.

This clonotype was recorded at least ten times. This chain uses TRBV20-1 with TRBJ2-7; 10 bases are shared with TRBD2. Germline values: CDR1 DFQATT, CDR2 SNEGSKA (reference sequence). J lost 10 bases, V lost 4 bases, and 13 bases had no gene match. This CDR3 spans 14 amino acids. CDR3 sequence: CSAKSGGAMGEQYF. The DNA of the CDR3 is TGCAGTGCTAAAAGCGGGGGGGCAATGGGAGAACAGTACTTC.

CDR3 sequence: CASSQESRRVGHEQYF. CDR3 DNA: TGTGCCAGCAGCCAAGAGTCCCGGCGGGTTGGTCACGAGCAGTACTTC. V and J are TRBV4-2 and TRBJ2-7; possibly TRBD2 for D (5 bases). CDR3 length: 16 residues. The V end was cut by 0 bases, the J end by 5 bases, with 17 bases between. CDR1 and CDR2 (germline): LGHNA, YNFKEQ.

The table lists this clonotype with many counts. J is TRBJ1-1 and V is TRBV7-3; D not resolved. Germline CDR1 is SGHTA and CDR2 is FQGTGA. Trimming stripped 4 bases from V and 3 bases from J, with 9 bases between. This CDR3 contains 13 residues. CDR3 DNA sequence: TGTGCCAGCAGCTACCAGCGAGACACTGAAGCTTTCTTT. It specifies CASSYQRDTEAFF.

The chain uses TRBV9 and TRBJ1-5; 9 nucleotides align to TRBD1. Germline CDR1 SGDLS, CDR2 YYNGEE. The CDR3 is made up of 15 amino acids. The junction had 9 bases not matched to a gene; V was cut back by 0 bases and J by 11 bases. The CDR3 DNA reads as TGTGCCAGCAGCGTAGGGGGGGGACAGGGATCGACCCAGCATTTT. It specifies CASSVGGGQGSTQHF.